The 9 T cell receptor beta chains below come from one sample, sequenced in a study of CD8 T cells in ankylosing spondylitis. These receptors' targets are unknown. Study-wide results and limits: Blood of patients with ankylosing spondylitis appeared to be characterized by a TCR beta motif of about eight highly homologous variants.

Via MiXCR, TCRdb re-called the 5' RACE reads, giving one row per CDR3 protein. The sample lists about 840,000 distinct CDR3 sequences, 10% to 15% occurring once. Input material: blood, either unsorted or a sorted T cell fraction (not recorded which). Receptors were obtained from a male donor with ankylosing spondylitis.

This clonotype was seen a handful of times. The CDR3 reads CASSQLGGGRYVQPQHF. The CDR3, as DNA: TGCGCCAGCAGCCAGTTAGGGGGGGGCAGGTACGTTCAGCCCCAGCATTTT. This rearrangement joins TRBV4-1 to TRBJ1-5; D is perhaps TRBD1 (6 bases). The CDR3 covers 17 residues. Deletions cut 3 bases from V and 6 bases from J, with 21 bases between. Germline V gene lookup returns CDR1 MGHRA and CDR2 YSYEKL.

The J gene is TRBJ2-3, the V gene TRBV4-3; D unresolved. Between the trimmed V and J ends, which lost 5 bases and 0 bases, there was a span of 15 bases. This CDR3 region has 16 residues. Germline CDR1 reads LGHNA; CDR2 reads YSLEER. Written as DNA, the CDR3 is TGCGCCAGCAGCTACAATAGCCCCGGGAGCACAGATACGCAGTATTTT. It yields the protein CASSYNSPGSTDTQYF.

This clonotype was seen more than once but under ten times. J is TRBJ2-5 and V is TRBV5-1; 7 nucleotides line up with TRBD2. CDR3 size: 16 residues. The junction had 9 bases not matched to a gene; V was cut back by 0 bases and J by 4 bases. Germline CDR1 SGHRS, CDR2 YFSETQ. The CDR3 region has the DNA TGCGCCAGCAGCTTGGAAGCGGGGTTCGCTAGAGAGACCCAGTACTTC. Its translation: CASSLEAGFARETQYF.

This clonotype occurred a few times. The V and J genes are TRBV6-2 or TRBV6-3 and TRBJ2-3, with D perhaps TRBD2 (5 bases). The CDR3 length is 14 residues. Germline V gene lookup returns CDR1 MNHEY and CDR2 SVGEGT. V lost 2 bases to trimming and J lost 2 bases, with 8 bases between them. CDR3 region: CASSYEEVTDTQYF. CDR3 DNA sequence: TGTGCCAGCAGTTACGAGGAGGTCACAGATACGCAGTATTTT.

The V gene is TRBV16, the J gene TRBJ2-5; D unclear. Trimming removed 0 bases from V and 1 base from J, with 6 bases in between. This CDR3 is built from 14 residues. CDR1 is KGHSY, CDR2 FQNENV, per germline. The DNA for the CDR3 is TGTGCCAGCAGCCAATCGGCAGCCCAAGAGACCCAGTACTTC. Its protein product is CASSQSAAQETQYF.

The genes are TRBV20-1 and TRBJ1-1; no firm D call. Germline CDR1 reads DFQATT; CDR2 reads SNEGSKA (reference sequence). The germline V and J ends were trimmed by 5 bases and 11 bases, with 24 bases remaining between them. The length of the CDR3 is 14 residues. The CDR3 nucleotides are TGCAGTGCTCTGACAAGGGAGATACCGCGGGTGGCTTTCTTT. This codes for CSALTREIPRVAFF.

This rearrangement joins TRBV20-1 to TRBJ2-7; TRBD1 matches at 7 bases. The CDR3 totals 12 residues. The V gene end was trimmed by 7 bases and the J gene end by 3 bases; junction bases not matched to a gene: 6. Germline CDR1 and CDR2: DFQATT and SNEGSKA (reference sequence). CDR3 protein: CSGDRDDYEQYF. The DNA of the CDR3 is TGCAGTGGCGACAGGGATGACTACGAGCAGTACTTC.

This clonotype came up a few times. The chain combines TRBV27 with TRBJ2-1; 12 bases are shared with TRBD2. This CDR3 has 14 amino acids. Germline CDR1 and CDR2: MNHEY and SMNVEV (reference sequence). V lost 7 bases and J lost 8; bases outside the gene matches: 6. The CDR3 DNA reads TGTGCCAGCAAAAGACTAGCGGGAGTACATGAGCAGTTCTTC. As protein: CASKRLAGVHEQFF.

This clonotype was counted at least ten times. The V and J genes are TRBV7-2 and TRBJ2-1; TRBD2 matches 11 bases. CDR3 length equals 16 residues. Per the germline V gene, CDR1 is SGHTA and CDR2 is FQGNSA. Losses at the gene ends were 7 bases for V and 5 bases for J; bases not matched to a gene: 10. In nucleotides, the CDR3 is TGTGCCAGCACCCAAACCCTAGCGGGGGGTCACAATGAGCAGTTCTTC. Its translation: CASTQTLAGGHNEQFF.